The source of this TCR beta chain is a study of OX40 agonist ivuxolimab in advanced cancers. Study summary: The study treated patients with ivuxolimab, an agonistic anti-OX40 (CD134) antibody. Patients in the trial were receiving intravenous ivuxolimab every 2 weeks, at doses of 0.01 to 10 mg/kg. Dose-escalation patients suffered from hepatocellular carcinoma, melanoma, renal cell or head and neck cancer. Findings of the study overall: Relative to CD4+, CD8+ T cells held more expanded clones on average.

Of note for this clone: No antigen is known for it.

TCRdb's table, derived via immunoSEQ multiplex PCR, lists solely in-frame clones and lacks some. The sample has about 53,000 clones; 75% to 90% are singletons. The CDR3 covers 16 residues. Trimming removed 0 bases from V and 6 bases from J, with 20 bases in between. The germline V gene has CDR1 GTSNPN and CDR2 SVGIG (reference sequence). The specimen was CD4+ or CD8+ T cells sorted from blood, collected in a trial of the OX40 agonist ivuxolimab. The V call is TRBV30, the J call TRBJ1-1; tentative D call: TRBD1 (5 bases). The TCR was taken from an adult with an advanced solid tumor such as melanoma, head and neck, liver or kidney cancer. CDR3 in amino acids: CAWSVAGMTTVAEAFF. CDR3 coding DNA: TGTGCCTGGAGTGTAGCAGGGATGACTACTGTCGCTGAAGCTTTCTTT. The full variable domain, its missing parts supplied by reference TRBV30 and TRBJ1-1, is SQTIHQWPATLVQPVGSPLSLECTVEGTSNPNLYWYRQAAGRGLQLLFYSVGIGQISSEVPQNLSASRPQDRQFILSSKKLLLSDSGFYLCAWSVAGMTTVAEAFFGQGTRLTVV.